This TCR beta chain came from a study of T-cell memory formation after mild COVID-19. TCRdb processed the 5' RACE reads anew with MiXCR; each CDR3 protein has one entry. The repertoire holds around 340,000 distinct CDR3 sequences, with roughly 13% as singletons. Germline V lookup: CDR1 MNHEY, CDR2 SVGEGT. The CDR3 loop spans 12 amino acids. Trimming stripped 5 bases from V and 6 bases from J, with 9 bases between. The chain employs TRBV6-2 or TRBV6-3 and TRBJ2-3, with a weak D call TRBD2 (6 bases). This TCR was recovered from a man between 18 and 35 years old who had mild COVID-19 (a few samples of this study predate the infection). Cell type and time point are not known. What was sequenced was PBMCs or a T cell subset sorted from them (not recorded which). The CDR3, as DNA: TGTGCCAGCAGTCAAAGCGGGGATACGCAGTATTTT. Translating gives CASSQSGDTQYF.